This T cell receptor beta chain was recorded in a study of cytomegalovirus exposure and HLA in healthy donors. J was trimmed by 0 bases and V by 1 base; bases with no gene match: 7. This CDR3 spans 20 amino acids. Germline CDR1 and CDR2: MNHNS and SASEGT. The PCR ran on 60 Vbeta and 13 Jbeta primers. Some clones are missing from TCRdb's copy, which holds only in-frame ones; the method was immunoSEQ multiplex PCR. The sample lists over 200,000 clones; 60% to 80% were seen once. This clonotype originated in a male donor in good health and CMV-seronegative. The specimen was PBMCs. The V call is TRBV6-1, the J call TRBJ2-6; 12 bases line up with TRBD2. The DNA of the CDR3 is TGTGCCAGCAGTGAAGGAAGACTAGCGGGGGCCTTCTCTGGGGCCAACGTCCTGACTTTC. It translates to CASSEGRLAGAFSGANVLTF.